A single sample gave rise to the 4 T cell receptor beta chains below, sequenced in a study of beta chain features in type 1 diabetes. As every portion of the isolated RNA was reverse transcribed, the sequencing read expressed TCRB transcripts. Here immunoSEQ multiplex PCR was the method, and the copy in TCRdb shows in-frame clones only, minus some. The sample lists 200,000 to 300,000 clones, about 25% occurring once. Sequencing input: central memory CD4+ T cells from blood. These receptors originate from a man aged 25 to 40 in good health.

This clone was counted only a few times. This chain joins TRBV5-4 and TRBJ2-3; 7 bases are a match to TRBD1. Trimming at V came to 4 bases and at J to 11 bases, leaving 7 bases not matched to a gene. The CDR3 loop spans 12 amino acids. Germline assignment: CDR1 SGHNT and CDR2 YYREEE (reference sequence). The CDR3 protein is CASSTRDSEQYF. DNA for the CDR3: TGTGCCAGCAGCACCCGGGACAGCGAGCAGTATTTT. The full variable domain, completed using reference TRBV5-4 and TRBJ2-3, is ETGVTQSPTHLIKTRGQQVTLRCSSQSGHNTVSWYQQALGQGPQFIFQYYREEENGRGNFPPRFSGLQFPNYSSELNVNALELDDSALYLCASSTRDSEQYFGPGTRLTVL.

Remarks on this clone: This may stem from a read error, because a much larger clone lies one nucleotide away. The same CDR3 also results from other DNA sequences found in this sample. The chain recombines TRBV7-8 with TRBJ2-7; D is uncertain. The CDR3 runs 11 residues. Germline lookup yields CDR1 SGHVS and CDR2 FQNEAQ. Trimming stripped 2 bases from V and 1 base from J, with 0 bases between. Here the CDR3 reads CASSLSYEQYF. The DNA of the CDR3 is TGTGCCAGCAGCTTATCCTACGAGCAGTACTTC. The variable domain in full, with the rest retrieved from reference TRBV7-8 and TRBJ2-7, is GAGVSQSPRYKVAKRGQDVALRCDPISGHVSLFWYQQALGQGPEFLTYFQNEAQLDKSGLPSDRFFAERPEGSVSTLKIQRTQQEDSAVYLCASSLSYEQYFGPGTRLTVT.

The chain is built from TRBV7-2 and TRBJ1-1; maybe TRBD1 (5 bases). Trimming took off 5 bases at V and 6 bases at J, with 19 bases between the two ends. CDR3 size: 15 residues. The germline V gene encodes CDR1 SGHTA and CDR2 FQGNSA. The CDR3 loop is CASSPLMMQGSEAFF. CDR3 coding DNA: TGTGCCAGCAGCCCCCTGATGATGCAGGGTTCTGAAGCTTTCTTT.

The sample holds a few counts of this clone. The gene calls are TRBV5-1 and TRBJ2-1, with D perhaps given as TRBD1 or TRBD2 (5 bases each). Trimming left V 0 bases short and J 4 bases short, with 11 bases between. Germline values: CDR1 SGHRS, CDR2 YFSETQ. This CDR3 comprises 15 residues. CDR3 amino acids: CASSLDGTLYNEQFF. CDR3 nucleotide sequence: TGCGCCAGCAGCTTGGATGGGACCTTATACAATGAGCAGTTCTTC.